This passage covers 28 T cell receptor beta chains from one sample sequenced in a study of cytomegalovirus exposure and HLA in healthy donors. PCR used 60 Vbeta primers and 13 Jbeta primers. Method: immunoSEQ multiplex PCR; TCRdb's copy keeps in-frame clones and lacks some. The data show 100,000 to 150,000 clones, roughly 70% seen once. The sample consisted of PBMCs. The receptors here all came from a woman between 40 and 50 years old in good health and CMV-seronegative.

This rearrangement joins TRBV28 to TRBJ2-4; 8 bases match TRBD2. CDR1 MDHEN and CDR2 SYDVKM come from the germline V gene. The CDR3 extends over 16 amino acids. J lost 2 bases, V lost 5 bases, and 8 bases had no gene match. CDR3 DNA sequence: TGTGCCAGCAGTCCGGGGGGCGGGAGGCCCAAAAACATTCAGTACTTC. Translation: CASSPGGGRPKNIQYF.

CDR3 sequence: CAWRFQREGRGLFF. The DNA of the CDR3 is TGTGCCTGGAGGTTCCAGCGGGAGGGCCGGGGTCTGTTCTTC. The chain has TRBV30 and TRBJ2-1; 10 nucleotides line up with TRBD2. CDR1 and CDR2 from the germline V gene are GTSNPN and SVGIG (reference sequence). Losses at the gene ends were 3 bases for V and 15 bases for J; bases not matched to a gene: 14. This CDR3 region has 14 residues.

This clone was seen a single time. V gene TRBV29-1 combines with J gene TRBJ2-7; 7 nucleotides align to TRBD1. V dropped 4 bases and J dropped 1; count of bases not matched to a gene: 1. CDR1 SQVTM and CDR2 ANQGSEA come from the germline V gene. This CDR3 spans 12 amino acids. CDR3 sequence reads: CSVGDRSYEQYF. Written as DNA, the CDR3 is TGCAGCGTTGGGGACAGATCCTACGAGCAGTACTTC.

This clone has just a few counts. The chain couples TRBV10-3 to TRBJ2-2, with 11 positions matching TRBD1. Germline V gene lookup returns CDR1 ENHRY and CDR2 SYGVKD. V was clipped by 7 bases and J by 7 bases; unmatched bases: 8. The CDR3 has 15 residues. CDR3 in amino acids: CAITGGQGAGGELFF. The CDR3 nucleotides read TGTGCCATCACCGGTGGACAGGGGGCCGGCGGGGAGCTGTTTTTT.

The chain is built from TRBV7-8 and TRBJ2-3; D is unresolved. The length of the CDR3 is 13 residues. The germline V gene encodes CDR1 SGHVS and CDR2 FQNEAQ. Trimming took 0 bases from V and 6 from J, leaving 7 bases between them. CDR3 in DNA: TGTGCCAGCAGCTTAGCGCGTCGGGATACGCAGTATTTT. This gives the protein CASSLARRDTQYF.

The chain couples TRBV6-1 to TRBJ2-1, with 10 bases matching TRBD1. The V and J ends lost 6 bases and 7 bases, in that order; junction bases with no gene match: 3. CDR3 length: 13 amino acids. The V gene's germline CDR1 is MNHNS and CDR2 SASEGT. DNA of the CDR3: TGTGCCAGCAGATGGGACAGGGGAAATGAGCAGTTCTTC. Amino acids: CASRWDRGNEQFF.

The V call is TRBV7-2, the J call TRBJ1-1, with D hard to call. Trimming took off 1 base at V and 7 bases at J, with 4 bases between the two ends. Looked up from germline, CDR1 is SGHTA and CDR2 is FQGNSA. The CDR3 consists of 11 residues. As DNA, the CDR3 is TGTGCCAGCAGCTTAGTGTATGAAGCTTTCTTT. This translates into CASSLVYEAFF.

A few counts support this clone. V gene TRBV4-1 combines with J gene TRBJ1-1, with 7 positions matching TRBD1. CDR1 MGHRA and CDR2 YSYEKL come from the germline V gene. The CDR3 consists of 16 residues. The V segment lost 0 bases and the J segment 6 bases; nucleotides outside the gene matches: 10. CDR3 sequence (DNA): TGCGCCAGCAGCCAAGAAAGGGGGCTTATCGCGGCTGAAGCTTTCTTT. Its protein is CASSQERGLIAAEAFF.

This clone has just a few counts. The chain couples TRBV5-4 to TRBJ1-1, with D possibly matching TRBD1 (6 bases). Germline V gives CDR1 SGHNT, CDR2 YYREEE (reference sequence). The V and J ends lost 5 bases and 0 bases respectively, with 17 bases between them. This CDR3 has 16 amino acids. The CDR3 bases are TGTGCCAGCAGGCCCGAAAGTGGGACATTGAACACTGAAGCTTTCTTT. Translation: CASRPESGTLNTEAFF.

The chain couples TRBV18 to TRBJ1-5; D remains unclear. The CDR3 has 15 amino acids. The ends were cut back, 3 bases at V and 4 bases at J, with 13 bases in the middle. Germline values: CDR1 KGHSH, CDR2 LQKENI. The CDR3 bases are TGTGCCAGCTCACCTACTTGGGGAGGGAATCAGCCCCAGCATTTT. This translates into CASSPTWGGNQPQHF. Supplemented by reference TRBV18 and TRBJ1-5, the full variable domain reads NAGVMQNPRHLVRRRGQEARLRCSPMKGHSHVYWYRQLPEEGLKFMVYLQKENIIDESGMPKERFSAEFPKEGPSILRIQQVVRGDSAAYFCASSPTWGGNQPQHFGDGTRLSIL.

Regarding this clone: Different DNA sequences within this sample yield the same CDR3. The J gene is TRBJ2-7, the V gene TRBV6-1; 8 nucleotides agree with TRBD1. The CDR3 is 15 residues long. V lost 4 bases, J lost 2 bases, and 7 bases stayed unmatched. Germline assignment: CDR1 MNHNS and CDR2 SASEGT. CDR3 in DNA: TGTGCCAGCAGTGCCGACGAGACAGGGGCCTACGAGCAGTACTTC. Translation: CASSADETGAYEQYF.

The DNA for the CDR3 is TGTGCCAGCAGCTTAGATGGGCTCCCGGTCACTGAAGCTTTCTTT. Protein: CASSLDGLPVTEAFF. V usage is TRBV13 and J usage is TRBJ1-1; D remains ambiguous. Looked up from germline, CDR1 is PRHDT and CDR2 is FYEKMQ (reference sequence). V lost 1 base and J 4 bases, leaving 13 bases between the germline ends. This CDR3 is built from 15 residues.

The CDR3 sequence: CASSSMEGQGRGSEKLFF. Here the CDR3 DNA reads TGTGCCAGCAGCTCTATGGAGGGACAGGGCCGTGGGAGTGAAAAACTGTTTTTT. V gene TRBV7-9 combines with J gene TRBJ1-4; TRBD1 aligns across 9 bases. V was clipped by 4 bases and J by 7 bases; unmatched bases: 16. The CDR3 totals 18 residues. Germline CDR1 reads SEHNR; CDR2 reads FQNEAQ (reference sequence).

The J gene is TRBJ2-5, the V gene TRBV27; the match to TRBD2 covers 11 bases. The CDR3 contains 16 residues. CDR1 is MNHEY and CDR2 is SMNVEV in the germline V gene (reference sequence). The V and J ends lost 6 bases and 2 bases, in that order; junction bases with no gene match: 8. In DNA, the CDR3 is TGTGCCAGCAGCCCAAGACTAGCGGGGCGGCAAGAGACCCAGTACTTC. It yields the protein CASSPRLAGRQETQYF.

This rearrangement joins TRBV2 to TRBJ2-3; 12 bases map to TRBD2. V shed 8 bases and J 4 bases; nucleotides not matched to a gene: 7. This CDR3 spans 15 amino acids. Germline V gene sequence: CDR1 SNHLY, CDR2 FYNNEI. The CDR3 coding sequence is TGTGCCAGCGGACTAGCGGGGCTGTCTTCAGATACGCAGTATTTT. Protein sequence: CASGLAGLSSDTQYF. Full variable domain (missing parts from reference TRBV2 and TRBJ2-3): EPEVTQTPSHQVTQMGQEVILRCVPISNHLYFYWYRQILGQKVEFLVSFYNNEISEKSEIFDDQFSVERPDGSNFTLKIRSTKLEDSAMYFCASGLAGLSSDTQYFGPGTRLTVL.

This chain connects TRBV7-2 to TRBJ2-5; no reliable D call. V lost 0 bases and J 1 base, leaving 6 bases between the germline ends. Germline CDR1 reads SGHTA; CDR2 reads FQGNSA. This CDR3 region has 14 residues. CDR3 sequence: CASSLAVSQETQYF. The CDR3, as DNA: TGTGCCAGCAGCTTAGCGGTCAGCCAAGAGACCCAGTACTTC.

The genes are TRBV7-9 and TRBJ2-2; possibly TRBD1 for D (5 bases). The CDR3 runs 15 residues. The ends were cut back, 0 bases at V and 3 bases at J, with 8 bases in the middle. Germline values: CDR1 SEHNR, CDR2 FQNEAQ (reference sequence). CDR3 sequence reads: CASSLAQGDTGELFF. Written as DNA, the CDR3 is TGTGCCAGCAGCTTAGCGCAAGGGGACACCGGGGAGCTGTTTTTT.

Here the CDR3 reads CASSLGAGRETQYF. The CDR3 DNA is TGTGCCAGCAGCTTAGGTGCGGGGAGAGAGACCCAGTACTTC. The rearrangement joins TRBV7-9 to TRBJ2-5, with TRBD2 as a possible D gene (6 bases). Per germline, CDR1 SEHNR and CDR2 FQNEAQ (reference sequence). This CDR3 is 14 amino acids long. V lost 1 base, J lost 4 bases, and 10 bases lay in between. The full variable domain, rest sourced from reference TRBV7-9 and TRBJ2-5, is DTGVSQNPRHKITKRGQNVTFRCDPISEHNRLYWYRQTLGQGPEFLTYFQNEAQLEKSRLLSDRFSAERPKGSFSTLEIQRTEQGDSAMYLCASSLGAGRETQYFGPGTRLLVL.

The J gene is TRBJ2-2, the V gene TRBV6-1; 7 bases line up with TRBD2. The CDR3 covers 17 residues. In germline, CDR1 is MNHNS, CDR2 SASEGT. The V segment lost 2 bases and the J segment 6 bases; nucleotides outside the gene matches: 12. The CDR3: CASSELGREWRAGELFF. As DNA, the CDR3 is TGTGCCAGCAGTGAACTGGGGCGGGAGTGGAGGGCCGGGGAGCTGTTTTTT.

This chain connects TRBV7-2 to TRBJ2-5; D not resolved. The CDR3 sequence is 16 residues long. With 5 bases removed from V and 0 bases from J, the gap between germline ends came to 16 bases. Germline lookup yields CDR1 SGHTA and CDR2 FQGNSA. The CDR3 coding sequence is TGTGCCAGCAGCCCCCCCGGCGTGAGGAACCAAGAGACCCAGTACTTC. Residues: CASSPPGVRNQETQYF.

The chain is built from TRBV6-1 and TRBJ1-2; D might be TRBD1 (5 bases). The germline V gene encodes CDR1 MNHNS and CDR2 SASEGT. This CDR3 has 15 residues. Deletions cut 4 bases from V and 4 bases from J, with 16 bases between. Written as DNA, the CDR3 is TGTGCCAGCAGTGCAGAGACGGCTCAGGGCTATGGCTACACCTTC. Its protein product is CASSAETAQGYGYTF.

The V and J genes are TRBV10-3 and TRBJ2-7; TRBD2 matches at 12 bases. Trimming at V came to 5 bases and at J to 0 bases, leaving 5 bases not matched to a gene. This CDR3 spans 16 amino acids. CDR1 and CDR2 from the germline V gene are ENHRY and SYGVKD. CDR3 sequence (DNA): TGTGCCATCAGTTTCCCTAGCGGGAGGGTCTCCTACGAGCAGTACTTC. Translated: CAISFPSGRVSYEQYF.

V usage is TRBV10-3 and J usage is TRBJ2-7; 8 bases fit TRBD2. V lost 2 bases to trimming and J lost 6 bases; unmatched junction nucleotides: 3. Germline loops: CDR1 ENHRY, CDR2 SYGVKD. The CDR3 contains 13 residues. CDR3 bases: TGTGCCATCAGTGAGGCTGGGACTAGCGAGCAGTACTTC. Translation: CAISEAGTSEQYF.

With regard to this clone: The junction does not match germline at one end; this may be a read error. The chain carries TRBV7-9 and TRBJ1-4, with a tentative D call TRBD1 (5 bases). Germline loops: CDR1 SEHNR, CDR2 FQNEAQ (reference sequence). The CDR3 extends over 18 amino acids. CDR3 sequence: CSSSPRAGMGATNEKLFF. In DNA form, the CDR3 reads TGTTCCAGCAGCCCCAGGGCGGGGATGGGAGCAACTAATGAAAAACTGTTTTTT.

The chain recombines TRBV4-3 with TRBJ1-6; TRBD1 matches at 9 bases. The V and J ends lost 0 bases and 10 bases, in that order; junction bases with no gene match: 22. Germline CDR1 LGHNA, CDR2 YSLEER. CDR3 length: 21 residues. The CDR3 loop is CASSQEGSFRAGTGNLSPLHF. In DNA form, the CDR3 reads TGCGCCAGCAGCCAAGAAGGGTCCTTTCGCGCCGGGACAGGGAATCTCTCACCCCTCCACTTT.

V and J are TRBV7-9 and TRBJ1-5; D is ambiguous. CDR1 and CDR2 (germline): SEHNR, FQNEAQ (reference sequence). There are 12 residues in the CDR3. Trimming took off 4 bases at V and 7 bases at J, with 8 bases between the two ends. The chain's CDR3 is CASSSRRQPQHF. For the CDR3, the DNA is TGTGCCAGCAGCTCCCGGCGGCAGCCCCAGCATTTT.

V and J are TRBV6-4 and TRBJ2-7, with a possible D match to TRBD2 (6 bases). TRBJ2-1 matches the DNA end more closely, so the J call is doubtful. This CDR3 comprises 18 residues. Per germline, CDR1 MRHNA and CDR2 SNTAGT. The CDR3 spells CASSDRFLAPSSYNEQFF. DNA of the CDR3: TGTGCCAGCAGTGACCGCTTCCTAGCGCCGAGCTCCTACAATGAGCAGTTCTTC.

This clone was found a few times. This chain joins TRBV6-5 and TRBJ2-5; the D gene is possibly TRBD1 (5 bases). The CDR3 consists of 14 residues. The germline CDR1 and CDR2 sequences are MNHEY and SVGAGI. The V end lost 7 bases, the J end lost 2 bases, and 14 bases lay between the germline ends. The CDR3 loop is CASTQGRLQETQYF. As DNA, the CDR3 is TGTGCCAGCACCCAGGGCCGACTTCAAGAGACCCAGTACTTC.